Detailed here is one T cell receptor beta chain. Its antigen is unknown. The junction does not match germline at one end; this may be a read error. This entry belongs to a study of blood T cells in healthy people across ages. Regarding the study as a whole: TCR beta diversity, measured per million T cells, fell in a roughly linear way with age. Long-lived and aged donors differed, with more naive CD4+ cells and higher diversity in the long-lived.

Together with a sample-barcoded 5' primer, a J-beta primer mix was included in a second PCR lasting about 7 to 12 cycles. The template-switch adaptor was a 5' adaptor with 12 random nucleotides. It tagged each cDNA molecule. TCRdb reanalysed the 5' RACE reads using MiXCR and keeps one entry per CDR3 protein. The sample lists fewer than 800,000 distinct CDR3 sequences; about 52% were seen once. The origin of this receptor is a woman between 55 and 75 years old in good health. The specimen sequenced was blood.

The CDR3 nucleotides read TGTGCCGTCAGTGTTAATCTAGCGCAAGAGACCCAGTACTTC. It codes for CAVSVNLAQETQYF. The J gene is TRBJ2-5, the V gene TRBV10-3; weak D call: TRBD2 (6 bases). The CDR3 has 14 residues. Germline V gene sequence: CDR1 ENHRY, CDR2 SYGVKD.